These 14 T cell receptor beta chains were all obtained from the same sample, sequenced in a study of human CD8 memory T cell subsets. The TCR beta sequencing libraries came from UMI-labeled 5' RACE. TCRdb re-analyzed the 5' RACE reads; it lists each CDR3 protein once, without DNA. Recorded for this sample: roughly 5,000 distinct CDR3 sequences. Sequencing used CD8+ effector memory T cells (TEM) sorted from PBMCs. Subset reported: effector memory CD8 T cells, CCR7- CD45RO+ CD95+. These TCRs come from a human donor in good health.

CDR3 loop: CASSFTQGTDTQYF. This chain joins TRBV7-6 and TRBJ2-3; no DNA is available, so the TRBD1 call from TCRdb remains unchecked. Looked up from germline, CDR1 is SGHVS and CDR2 is FNYEAQ. The CDR3 consists of 14 residues.

Frequency places this clonotype as medium-sized. V and J are TRBV9 and TRBJ2-1; TCRdb outputs TRBD1, but without DNA this stays unchecked. This CDR3 comprises 15 residues. Germline CDR1 reads SGDLS; CDR2 reads YYNGEE. The CDR3 reads CASSAAPPPDNEQFF.

CDR3 sequence: CASSPGEGRAYEQYF. The chain couples TRBV7-3 to TRBJ2-7; the D call from TCRdb, TRBD1, cannot be confirmed without DNA. Germline loops: CDR1 SGHTA, CDR2 FQGTGA. The CDR3 is 15 amino acids.

This clonotype is called medium-sized based on its frequency. CDR3: CASRDSGETQYF. This chain links TRBV6-5 with TRBJ2-5; TCRdb returns TRBD2, unconfirmable since there is no DNA. Germline values: CDR1 MNHEY, CDR2 SVGAGI. The CDR3 has 12 amino acids.

V is TRBV6-4 and J is TRBJ2-3; TCRdb reports TRBD2, a call that lacks DNA to check it against. Germline lookup yields CDR1 MRHNA and CDR2 SNTAGT. This CDR3 is built from 15 residues. CDR3 region: CASSLAGGSTDTQYF.

The gene calls are TRBV20-1 and TRBJ2-1. Germline values: CDR1 DFQATT, CDR2 SNEGSKA (reference sequence). This CDR3 contains 13 residues. The CDR3 sequence is CSARGHDHNEQFF.

This sequence joins TRBV28 and TRBJ2-3; the TCRdb call, TRBD1, lacks DNA for checking. The germline CDR1 and CDR2 sequences are MDHEN and SYDVKM. The CDR3 has 15 residues. The CDR3 protein is CASRSQDASTDTQYF.

This CDR3 is CASSLGAEQYF. This rearrangement joins TRBV7-6 to TRBJ2-7. Germline CDR1 SGHVS, CDR2 FNYEAQ. The CDR3 consists of 11 residues.

This rearrangement joins TRBV4-1 to TRBJ2-1; TCRdb indicates TRBD2, and absent DNA this call remains unverified. This CDR3 region has 16 residues. Germline V gene sequence: CDR1 MGHRA, CDR2 YSYEKL. The CDR3 loop is CASSQNEVAGYNEQFF.

This chain links TRBV9 with TRBJ1-5; the TCRdb D gene call, TRBD1, has no DNA to confirm it. The CDR3 runs to 16 residues. From germline, CDR1 is SGDLS and CDR2 YYNGEE. CDR3 protein: CASSATGTGDNQPQHF.

This chain joins TRBV19 and TRBJ2-1; with no DNA, the TCRdb D assignment of TRBD2 cannot be verified. Germline V CDR1 and CDR2: LNHDA, SQIVND (reference sequence). The CDR3 totals 15 residues. CDR3 in amino acids: CASSPISGSYNEQFF.

This sequence joins TRBV9 and TRBJ2-5. Germline V gives CDR1 SGDLS, CDR2 YYNGEE. CDR3 length equals 14 residues. This CDR3 is CASSVEGSTETQYF. Looking up the rest from reference TRBV9 and TRBJ2-5 gives the full variable domain: DSGVTQTPKHLITATGQRVTLRCSPRSGDLSVYWYQQSLDQGLQFLIQYYNGEERAKGNILERFSAQQFPDLHSELNLSSLELGDSALYFCASSVEGSTETQYFGPGTRLLVL.

This chain joins TRBV6-1 and TRBJ2-3; the D gene TCRdb calls, TRBD1, cannot be checked with no DNA. This CDR3 region has 15 residues. Germline assignment: CDR1 MNHNS and CDR2 SASEGT. The chain's CDR3 is CASTEAGGVGDTQYF.

This clonotype is classed as medium-sized by frequency. V gene TRBV29-1 combines with J gene TRBJ1-2; TCRdb returns TRBD1, unconfirmable since there is no DNA. The germline CDR1 and CDR2 sequences are SQVTM and ANQGSEA. This CDR3 has 13 amino acids. The chain's CDR3 is CSYYRGLSYGYTF.